The T cell receptor beta chain under discussion was sequenced for a study of blood T cell repertoires in COVID-19. The CDR3 extends over 15 amino acids. Germline CDR1 reads SGHAT; CDR2 reads FQDESV (reference sequence). The ends lost 6 bases at V and 7 bases at J; junction bases unmatched: 14. Here immunoSEQ multiplex PCR was the method, and the copy in TCRdb shows in-frame clones only, minus some. Among 140,000 to 150,000 clones, around 80% were seen once, and the ten largest hold 5%. The chain employs TRBV11-1 and TRBJ2-7; 8 bases match TRBD1. Sample: peripheral blood. The clonotype comes from a woman aged 50 to 65 with acute or convalescent COVID-19. The CDR3 nucleotides read TGTGCCAGCAGTTTTGTCCCCGGGACAGGAATTGAGCAGTACTTC. This gives the protein CASSFVPGTGIEQYF.